A selection of T cell receptor beta chains follows, all from one sample in a study of blood T cell repertoires in COVID-19. Using immunoSEQ multiplex PCR, the repertoire was profiled, and TCRdb retains in-frame clones only, with some absent. Of about 92,000 clones in the sample, about 91% are singletons; the top ten hold 1.8%. Sequenced: peripheral blood. These receptors came from a human donor with active COVID-19. The donor label of this sample is uncertain. CDR3s include the opening cysteine and the closing phenylalanine or tryptophan. A D gene is named only where the DNA matches it firmly. The size entry is marked missing in some rows and otherwise reads once, few, many or a size class.

d_call j_call v_call clone_size cdr3_length cdr3_aa cdr3_nt
NA TRBJ1-4 TRBV29-1 once 11 CTFRRDEKLFF TGCACCTTCCGGCGGGATGAAAAACTGTTTTTT
NA TRBJ2-3 TRBV5-1 NA 14 CASSLTSSTDTQYF TGCGCCAGCAGCTTGACCAGTAGCACAGATACGCAGTATTTT
NA TRBJ1-5 TRBV24-1 NA 15 CATSTAVGASQPQHF TGTGCCACCAGTACGGCAGTGGGGGCGAGCCAGCCCCAGCATTTT
TRBD1 TRBJ1-1 TRBV3-1/TRBV3-2 NA 12 CANGQANTEAFF TGTGCCAACGGACAGGCGAACACTGAAGCTTTCTTT
NA TRBJ2-3 TRBV5-4 NA 16 CASSLGGGAHTDTQYF TGTGCCAGCAGCTTGGGTGGGGGGGCACACACAGATACGCAGTATTTT
NA TRBJ2-6 TRBV7-9 NA 14 CASSFMSGANVLTF TGTGCCAGCAGCTTCATGTCTGGGGCCAACGTCCTGACTTTC
TRBD2 TRBJ2-1 TRBV5-1 once 16 CASSFSSGGPYNEQFF TGCGCCAGCAGCTTTTCTAGCGGGGGGCCTTACAATGAGCAGTTCTTC
NA TRBJ2-7 TRBV15 NA 15 CATSSGRVAGDEQYF TGTGCCACCAGCAGTGGACGGGTGGCAGGGGACGAGCAGTACTTC
NA TRBJ1-2 TRBV21-1 NA 13 CASSPTKNYGYTF TGTGCCAGCAGCCCGACAAAGAACTATGGCTACACCTTC
NA TRBJ2-2 TRBV18 NA 15 CASSPDGGDTGELFF TGTGCCAGCTCACCTGACGGGGGAGACACCGGGGAGCTGTTTTTT
TRBD1 TRBJ2-5 TRBV7-7 NA 16 CASSPGQGAGWETQYF TGTGCCAGCAGCCCCGGACAGGGGGCGGGGTGGGAGACCCAGTACTTC
NA TRBJ1-1 TRBV10-3 few 14 CAIRTIEGETEAFF TGTGCCATCAGAACTATAGAGGGGGAAACTGAAGCTTTCTTT
TRBD1 TRBJ2-1 TRBV9 NA 14 CASSDRTGDNEQFF TGTGCCAGCAGCGACCGGACAGGGGACAATGAGCAGTTCTTC
NA TRBJ1-1 TRBV7-3 once 15 CASSPRGDPTDKAFF TGTGCCAGCAGCCCACGGGGAGATCCGACCGATAAAGCTTTCTTT
NA TRBJ2-2 TRBV10-3 NA 14 CATTRGEGPGELFF TGTGCCACCACAAGGGGGGAGGGCCCCGGGGAGCTGTTTTTT
TRBD1 TRBJ2-1 TRBV24-1 NA 17 CATSDTGGPRSYNEQFF TGTGCCACCAGTGACACAGGGGGACCCCGCTCCTACAATGAGCAGTTCTTC
TRBD1 TRBJ1-3 TRBV9 NA 17 CASSVLDRGYSGNTIYF TGTGCCAGCAGCGTGTTGGACAGGGGATACTCTGGAAACACCATATATTTT
NA TRBJ1-5 TRBV7-2 NA 15 CASSLTSISNQPQHF TGTGCCAGCAGCTTGACATCAATTAGCAATCAGCCCCAGCATTTT
TRBD1 TRBJ1-2 TRBV10-3 NA 13 CATGGQGGDGYTF TGTGCCACGGGGGGACAGGGCGGGGATGGCTACACCTTC
NA TRBJ1-6 TRBV9 NA 17 CASSVSVPGGSPSPLHF TGTGCCAGCAGCGTATCCGTCCCGGGAGGGTCCCCTTCACCCCTCCACTTT
TRBD2 TRBJ2-2 TRBV3-1/TRBV3-2 NA 16 CASSRGAGENTGELFF TGTGCCAGCAGCCGGGGAGCGGGGGAGAACACCGGGGAGCTGTTTTTT
TRBD1 TRBJ1-1 TRBV10-1 NA 15 CASREQGALNTEAFF TGCGCCAGCAGGGAACAGGGGGCGCTGAACACTGAAGCTTTCTTT
NA TRBJ1-3 TRBV7-9 NA 15 CASSPTLSSGNTIYF TGTGCCAGCAGCCCTACTCTGAGCTCTGGAAACACCATATATTTT
NA TRBJ1-3 TRBV15 once 16 CATSTGGGSTGNTIYF TGTGCCACCAGCACAGGCGGGGGAAGCACTGGAAACACCATATATTTT
NA TRBJ2-7 TRBV4-2 NA 14 CASSQGGESYEQYF TGTGCCAGCAGCCAAGGGGGGGAGAGCTACGAGCAGTACTTC
TRBD2 TRBJ2-7 TRBV10-3 NA 19 CAIRGPGTSGGGGAYEQYF TGTGCCATCAGAGGACCCGGGACTAGCGGGGGCGGAGGGGCCTACGAGCAGTACTTC
NA TRBJ1-2 TRBV28 NA 13 CASSPTGIYGYTF TGTGCCAGCAGCCCGACAGGAATTTATGGCTACACCTTC
NA TRBJ2-2 TRBV2 NA 10 CASSSRELFF TGTGCCAGCAGTTCAAGGGAGCTGTTTTTT
NA TRBJ2-4 TRBV27 NA 14 CASRDWGPKNIQYF TGTGCCAGCCGGGACTGGGGTCCCAAAAACATTCAGTACTTC
NA TRBJ2-7 TRBV9 NA 15 CASSVDQGSSYEQYF TGTGCCAGCAGCGTAGACCAGGGCAGCTCCTACGAGCAGTACTTC
NA TRBJ2-3 TRBV25-1 NA 12 CASSFLTDTQYF TGTGCCAGTAGCTTCCTCACAGATACGCAGTATTTT
NA TRBJ1-1 TRBV5-6 NA 18 CASSSGLLDTRMNTEAFF TGTGCCAGCAGCTCTGGCCTTTTGGACACACGGATGAACACTGAAGCTTTCTTT
TRBD1 TRBJ1-1 TRBV5-5 NA 15 CASSPRQGRNTEAFF TGTGCCAGCAGCCCCAGACAGGGCCGGAACACTGAAGCTTTCTTT
NA TRBJ2-3 TRBV12-3/TRBV12-4 NA 13 CASKGPNGDTQYF TGTGCCAGCAAGGGGCCCAACGGAGATACGCAGTATTTT
NA TRBJ1-5 TRBV9 few 15 CASSSDPGGNQPQHF TGTGCCAGCAGCTCTGACCCGGGGGGAAATCAGCCCCAGCATTTT
TRBD1 TRBJ2-1 TRBV9 NA 16 CASSVTGVPSYNEQFF TGTGCCAGCAGCGTAACAGGGGTCCCTTCCTACAATGAGCAGTTCTTC
TRBD1 TRBJ2-5 TRBV7-3 NA 14 CASATGGPQETQYF TGTGCCAGCGCGACAGGGGGGCCTCAAGAGACCCAGTACTTC
TRBD1 TRBJ1-2 TRBV25-1 few 13 CASSRTGVYGYTF TGTGCCAGCAGTAGGACAGGGGTCTATGGCTACACCTTC
TRBD2 TRBJ2-3 TRBV10-1 NA 16 CASSFGLAGGLDTQYF TGCGCCAGCAGTTTTGGACTAGCGGGGGGGCTCGATACGCAGTATTTT
NA TRBJ2-3 TRBV11-3 NA 16 CASSSGGDFSTDTQYF TGTGCCAGCAGCTCCGGAGGAGATTTTAGCACAGATACGCAGTATTTT
NA TRBJ2-7 TRBV28 NA 13 CASSFRVYYEQYF TGTGCCAGCAGTTTCAGGGTATACTACGAGCAGTACTTC
NA TRBJ2-7 TRBV5-1 NA 13 CASSTGSLYEQYF TGCGCCAGCAGCACGGGTTCCCTCTACGAGCAGTACTTC